Shown below are 10 T cell receptor beta chains from a single sample sequenced in a study of blood T cell repertoires in COVID-19. Sequencing was performed with immunoSEQ multiplex PCR; in TCRdb, only in-frame clones are kept and a portion is missing. The sample shows 70,000 to 75,000 clones, around 90% of them seen only once. Material: peripheral blood. All receptors come from a human donor in a cohort sampled during active COVID-19.

The J gene is TRBJ2-5, the V gene TRBV3-1 (or the pseudogene TRBV3-2); a weak D match, TRBD2 (6 bases). V was shortened by 11 bases and J by 2 bases, with 15 bases between the two germline ends. The CDR3 covers 13 residues. Germline V gene sequence: CDR1 LGHDT, CDR2 YNNKEL (reference sequence). DNA for the CDR3: TGTGCCGTAGGAGGGGTAGATCAAGAGACCCAGTACTTC. It specifies CAVGGVDQETQYF.

This chain joins TRBV11-2 and TRBJ2-1, with 10 bases identical to TRBD2. The CDR3 spans 16 residues. Germline lookup yields CDR1 SGHAT and CDR2 FQNNGV. The ends lost 1 base at V and 7 bases at J; junction bases unmatched: 7. Written as DNA, the CDR3 is TGTGCCAGCAGCTTAGGGGCTAGCGGGAGAGGGAATGAGCAGTTCTTC. As protein: CASSLGASGRGNEQFF.

The chain joins TRBV5-1 to TRBJ2-3, with TRBD2 matching 12 bases. The CDR3 is 16 amino acids. Germline V gene data show CDR1 as SGHRS and CDR2 as YFSETQ. V lost 0 bases to trimming and J lost 4 bases; unmatched junction nucleotides: 3. The CDR3 loop reads CASSLATSGSADTQYF. In DNA form, the CDR3 reads TGCGCCAGCAGCTTGGCGACTAGCGGGAGCGCAGATACGCAGTATTTT.

V gene TRBV28 combines with J gene TRBJ2-5; TRBD1 matches 10 bases. The CDR3 has 16 residues. V lost 6 bases to trimming and J lost 7 bases; unmatched junction nucleotides: 14. Germline V gene data show CDR1 as MDHEN and CDR2 as SYDVKM. The CDR3, as DNA: TGTGCCAGCAGCCCAAACGGACAGGGGGACGTAGGGACCCAGTACTTC. Amino acids: CASSPNGQGDVGTQYF.

The chain employs TRBV11-2 and TRBJ1-5, with TRBD1 matching over 7 bases. The V and J ends lost 3 bases and 5 bases, in that order; junction bases with no gene match: 1. This CDR3 is built from 13 residues. CDR1 and CDR2 (germline): SGHAT, FQNNGV. The CDR3: CASSFDRDQPQHF. The CDR3 DNA reads TGTGCCAGCAGCTTTGACAGGGATCAGCCCCAGCATTTT.

This chain uses TRBV7-9 with TRBJ2-3; TRBD2 aligns across 7 bases. Losses at the gene ends were 5 bases for V and 5 bases for J; bases not matched to a gene: 10. CDR1 is SEHNR, CDR2 FQNEAQ, per germline (reference sequence). The CDR3 covers 15 residues. DNA for the CDR3: TGTGCCAGCAGCCCCCCCCGCGGGAGCGGAGATACGCAGTATTTT. It yields the protein CASSPPRGSGDTQYF.

The chain carries TRBV7-9 and TRBJ1-2; D gene ambiguous. V lost 5 bases to trimming and J lost 2 bases, with 12 bases between them. Looked up from germline, CDR1 is SEHNR and CDR2 is FQNEAQ (reference sequence). The CDR3 sequence is 14 residues long. The CDR3 spells CASSVNAQNYGYTF. The CDR3, as DNA: TGTGCCAGCAGCGTCAACGCACAGAACTATGGCTACACCTTC.

DNA for the CDR3: TGTGCCAGCAGTTACTCGTTCGCGGGGGCGTCTACAGATACGCAGTATTTT. Translated: CASSYSFAGASTDTQYF. The chain recombines TRBV6-2 or TRBV6-3 with TRBJ2-3; D possibly corresponds to TRBD2 (7 bases). Germline V CDR1 and CDR2: MNHEY, SVGEGT. The CDR3 extends over 17 amino acids. Trimming left V 0 bases short and J 3 bases short, with 16 bases between.

The V and J genes are TRBV10-3 and TRBJ1-5; 7 positions match TRBD1. Trimming cost V 3 bases and J 3 bases; bases outside gene matches: 8. CDR1 is ENHRY, CDR2 SYGVKD, per germline. This CDR3 comprises 16 residues. The CDR3 nucleotides read TGTGCCATCAGTGAAACTCGACAGGGCTTCAATCAGCCCCAGCATTTT. This codes for CAISETRQGFNQPQHF.

This sequence joins TRBV2 and TRBJ2-5; D is possibly TRBD2 (5 bases). V lost 5 bases and J lost 6, with 16 bases in between. In germline, CDR1 is SNHLY, CDR2 FYNNEI. The CDR3 extends over 14 amino acids. The DNA of the CDR3 is TGTGCCAGCAGTAGAGAGGACGGGGTGCAGACCCAGTACTTC. Amino acid sequence: CASSREDGVQTQYF. The full variable domain, completed using reference TRBV2 and TRBJ2-5, is EPEVTQTPSHQVTQMGQEVILRCVPISNHLYFYWYRQILGQKVEFLVSFYNNEISEKSEIFDDQFSVERPDGSNFTLKIRSTKLEDSAMYFCASSREDGVQTQYFGPGTRLLVL.